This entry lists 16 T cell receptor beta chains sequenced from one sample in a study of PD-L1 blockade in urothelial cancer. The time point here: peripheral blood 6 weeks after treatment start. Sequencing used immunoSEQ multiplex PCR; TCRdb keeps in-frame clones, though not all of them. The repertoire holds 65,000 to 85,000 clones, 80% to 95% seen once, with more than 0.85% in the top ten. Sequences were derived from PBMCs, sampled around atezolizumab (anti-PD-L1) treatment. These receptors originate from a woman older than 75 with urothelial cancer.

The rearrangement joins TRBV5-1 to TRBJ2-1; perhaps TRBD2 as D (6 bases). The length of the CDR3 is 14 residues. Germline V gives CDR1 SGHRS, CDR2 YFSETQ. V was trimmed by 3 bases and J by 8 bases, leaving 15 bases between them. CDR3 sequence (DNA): TGCGCCAGCAGCTCGGGACTCCCGGGCGATGAGCAGTTCTTC. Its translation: CASSSGLPGDEQFF. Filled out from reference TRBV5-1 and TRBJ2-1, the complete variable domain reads KAGVTQTPRYLIKTRGQQVTLSCSPISGHRSVSWYQQTPGQGLQFLFEYFSETQRNKGNFPGRFSGRQFSNSRSEMNVSTLELGDSALYLCASSSGLPGDEQFFGPGTRLTVL.

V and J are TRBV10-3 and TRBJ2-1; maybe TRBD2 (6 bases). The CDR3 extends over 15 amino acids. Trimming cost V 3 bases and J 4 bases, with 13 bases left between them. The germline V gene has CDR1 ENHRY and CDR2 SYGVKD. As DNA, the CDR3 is TGTGCCATCAGTGAAGAGGGAGGACAATACAATGAGCAGTTCTTC. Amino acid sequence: CAISEEGGQYNEQFF.

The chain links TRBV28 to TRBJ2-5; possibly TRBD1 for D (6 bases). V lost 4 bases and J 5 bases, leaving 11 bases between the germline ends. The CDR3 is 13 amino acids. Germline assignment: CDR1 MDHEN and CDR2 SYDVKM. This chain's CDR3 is CASSYRDRETQYF. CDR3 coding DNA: TGTGCCAGCAGTTACAGGGATCGGGAGACCCAGTACTTC.

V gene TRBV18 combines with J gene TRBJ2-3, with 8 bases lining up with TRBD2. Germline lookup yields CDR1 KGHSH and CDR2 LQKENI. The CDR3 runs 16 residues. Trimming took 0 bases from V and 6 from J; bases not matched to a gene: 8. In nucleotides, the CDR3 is TGTGCCAGCTCACCACCGGTAGGGAGCGGGAGCGATACGCAGTATTTT. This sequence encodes CASSPPVGSGSDTQYF.

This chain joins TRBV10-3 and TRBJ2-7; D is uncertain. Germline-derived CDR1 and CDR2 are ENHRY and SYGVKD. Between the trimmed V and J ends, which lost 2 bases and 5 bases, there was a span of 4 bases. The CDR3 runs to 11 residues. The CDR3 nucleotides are TGTGCCATCAGTGAGAACAACGAGCAGTACTTC. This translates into CAISENNEQYF.

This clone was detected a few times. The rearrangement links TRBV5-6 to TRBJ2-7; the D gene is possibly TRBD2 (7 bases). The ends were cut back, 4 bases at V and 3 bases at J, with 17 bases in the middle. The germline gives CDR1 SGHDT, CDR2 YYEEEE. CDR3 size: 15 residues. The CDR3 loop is CASSGGATGIYEQYF. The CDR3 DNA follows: TGTGCCAGCAGCGGGGGGGCCACGGGAATCTACGAGCAGTACTTC.

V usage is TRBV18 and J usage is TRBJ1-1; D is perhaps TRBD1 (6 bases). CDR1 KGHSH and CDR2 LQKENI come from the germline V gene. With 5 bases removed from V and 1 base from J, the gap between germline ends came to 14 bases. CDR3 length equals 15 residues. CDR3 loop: CASSAPGHTNTEAFF. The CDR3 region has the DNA TGTGCCAGCTCAGCGCCGGGACATACGAACACTGAAGCTTTCTTT.

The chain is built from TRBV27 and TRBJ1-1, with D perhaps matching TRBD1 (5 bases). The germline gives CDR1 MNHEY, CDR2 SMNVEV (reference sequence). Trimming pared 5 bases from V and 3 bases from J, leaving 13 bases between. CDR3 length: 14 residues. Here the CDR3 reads CASSPAGQDTEAFF. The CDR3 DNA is TGTGCCAGCAGTCCCGCAGGGCAGGACACTGAAGCTTTCTTT.

CDR3 in amino acids: CASGTSAGGGTDTQYF. The DNA for the CDR3 is TGTGCCAGTGGGACTAGCGCCGGGGGGGGCACAGATACGCAGTATTTT. The genes are TRBV19 and TRBJ2-3; 10 nucleotides line up with TRBD2. The ends lost 8 bases at V and 1 base at J; junction bases unmatched: 9. This CDR3 is built from 16 residues. Looked up from germline, CDR1 is LNHDA and CDR2 is SQIVND (reference sequence).

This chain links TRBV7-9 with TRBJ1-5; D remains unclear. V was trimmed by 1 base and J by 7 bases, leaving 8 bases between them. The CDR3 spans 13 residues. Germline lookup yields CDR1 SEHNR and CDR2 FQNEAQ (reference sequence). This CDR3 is CASSLGAGQPQHF. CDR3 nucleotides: TGTGCCAGCAGCTTAGGAGCGGGGCAGCCCCAGCATTTT.

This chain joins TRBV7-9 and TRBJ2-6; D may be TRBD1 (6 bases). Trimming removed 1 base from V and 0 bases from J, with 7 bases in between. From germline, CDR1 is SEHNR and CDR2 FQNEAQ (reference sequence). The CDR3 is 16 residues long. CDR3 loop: CASSLEGVSGANVLTF. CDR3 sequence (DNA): TGTGCCAGCAGCTTAGAGGGGGTCTCTGGGGCCAACGTCCTGACTTTC.

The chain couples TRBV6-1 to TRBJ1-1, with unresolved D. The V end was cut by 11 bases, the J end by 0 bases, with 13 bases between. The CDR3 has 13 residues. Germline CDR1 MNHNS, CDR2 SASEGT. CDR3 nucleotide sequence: TGTGCCGGAGGAGGACGGGTGAACACTGAAGCTTTCTTT. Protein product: CAGGGRVNTEAFF.

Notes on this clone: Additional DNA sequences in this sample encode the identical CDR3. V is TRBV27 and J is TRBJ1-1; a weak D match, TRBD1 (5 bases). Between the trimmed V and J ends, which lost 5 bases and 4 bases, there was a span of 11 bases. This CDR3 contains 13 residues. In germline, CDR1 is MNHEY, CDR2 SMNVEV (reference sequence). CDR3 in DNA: TGTGCCAGCAGTCGGCAGGGAGGCACTGAAGCTTTCTTT. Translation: CASSRQGGTEAFF.

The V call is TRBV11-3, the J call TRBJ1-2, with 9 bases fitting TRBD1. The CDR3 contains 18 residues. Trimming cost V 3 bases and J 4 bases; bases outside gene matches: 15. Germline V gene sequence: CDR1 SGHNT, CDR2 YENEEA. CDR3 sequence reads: CASSLPSGQGGLSYGYTF. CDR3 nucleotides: TGTGCCAGCAGCTTGCCGTCGGGACAGGGAGGGTTGAGCTATGGCTACACCTTC. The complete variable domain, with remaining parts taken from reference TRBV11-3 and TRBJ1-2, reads EAGVVQSPRYKIIEKKQPVAFWCNPISGHNTLYWYLQNLGQGPELLIRYENEEAVDDSQLPKDRFSAERLKGVDSTLKIQPAELGDSAVYLCASSLPSGQGGLSYGYTFGSGTRLTVV.

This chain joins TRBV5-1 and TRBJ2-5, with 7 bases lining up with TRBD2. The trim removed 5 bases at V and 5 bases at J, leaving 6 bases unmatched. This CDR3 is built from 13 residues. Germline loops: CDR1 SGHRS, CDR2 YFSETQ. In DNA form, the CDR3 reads TGCGCCAGCAGTCGGACTAGAGGGGAGACCCAGTACTTC. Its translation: CASSRTRGETQYF.

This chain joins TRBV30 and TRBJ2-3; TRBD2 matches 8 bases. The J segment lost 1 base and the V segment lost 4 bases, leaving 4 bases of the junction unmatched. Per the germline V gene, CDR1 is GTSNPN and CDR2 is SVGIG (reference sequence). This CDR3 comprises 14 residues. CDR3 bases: TGTGCCTGGACCCTAGCGGGCCGCACAGATACGCAGTATTTT. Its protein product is CAWTLAGRTDTQYF.